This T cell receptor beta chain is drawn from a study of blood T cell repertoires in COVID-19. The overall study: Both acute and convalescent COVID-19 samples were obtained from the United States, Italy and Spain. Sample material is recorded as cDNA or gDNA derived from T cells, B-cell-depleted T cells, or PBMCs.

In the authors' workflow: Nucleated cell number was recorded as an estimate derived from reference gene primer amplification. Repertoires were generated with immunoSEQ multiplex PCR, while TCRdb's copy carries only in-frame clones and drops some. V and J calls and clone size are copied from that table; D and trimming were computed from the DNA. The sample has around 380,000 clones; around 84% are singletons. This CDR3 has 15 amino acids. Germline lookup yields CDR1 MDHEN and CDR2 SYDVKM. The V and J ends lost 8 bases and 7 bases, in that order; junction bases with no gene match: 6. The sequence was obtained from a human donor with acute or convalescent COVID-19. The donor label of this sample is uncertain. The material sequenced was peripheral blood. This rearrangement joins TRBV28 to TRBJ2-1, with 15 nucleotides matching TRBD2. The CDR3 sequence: CASGSGTSGRNEQFF. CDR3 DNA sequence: TGTGCCAGCGGGTCCGGGACTAGCGGGAGGAATGAGCAGTTCTTC.